The next 12 T cell receptor beta chains were all read from a single sample in a study of shared clonotypes between healthy human individuals. The method was immunoSEQ multiplex PCR; TCRdb's version includes in-frame clones alone and lacks a portion of them. The profile shows approximately 2.5 million clones, roughly 93% of them singletons. The source material was naive CD4+ T cells from PBMCs. Documented subset: CD45RA+ positively selected. All receptors come from a man between 18 and 29 years old in good health. Some clones in this sample may be carry-over from other donors' samples.

This clone has only one observation. CDR3 nucleotide sequence: TGTGCCACCGACACAGGGGGCAAGGGCACTGAAGCTTTCTTT. Translation: CATDTGGKGTEAFF. The chain links TRBV19 to TRBJ1-1, with 9 positions matching TRBD1. Trimming took 10 bases from V and 4 from J; bases not matched to a gene: 10. Per the germline V gene, CDR1 is LNHDA and CDR2 is SQIVND (reference sequence). The CDR3 contains 14 residues.

This chain connects TRBV18 to TRBJ2-3; no definite D call. The CDR3 has 14 amino acids. Trimming stripped 4 bases from V and 4 bases from J, with 12 bases between. The V gene's germline CDR1 is KGHSH and CDR2 LQKENI. For the CDR3, the DNA is TGTGCCAGCTCACTACTCCGGCCTCCAGATACGCAGTATTTT. As protein: CASSLLRPPDTQYF.

J is TRBJ1-2 and V is TRBV18; D gene ambiguous. Germline V gene lookup returns CDR1 KGHSH and CDR2 LQKENI. Trimming took 3 bases from V and 2 from J, leaving 16 bases between them. The length of the CDR3 is 16 residues. CDR3 DNA: TGTGCCAGCTCACCGGGGTTGGATAACTCCAACTATGGCTACACCTTC. Protein: CASSPGLDNSNYGYTF.

The V call is TRBV29-1, the J call TRBJ1-5; no clear D gene. There are 16 residues in the CDR3. V was cut by 2 bases and J by 4 bases, with 18 bases left in between. The germline gives CDR1 SQVTM, CDR2 ANQGSEA. The CDR3 protein is CSVELNCAGLNQPQHF. The CDR3 bases are TGCAGCGTTGAATTAAACTGCGCGGGCTTAAATCAGCCCCAGCATTTT.

The chain carries TRBV7-6 and TRBJ2-5; 12 bases agree with TRBD2. The ends lost 5 bases at V and 5 bases at J; junction bases unmatched: 6. The CDR3 spans 15 residues. Germline values: CDR1 SGHVS, CDR2 FNYEAQ. The CDR3 region has the DNA TGTGCCAGCAGCCGAAGACTAGCGGGAGAGGAGACCCAGTACTTC. This sequence encodes CASSRRLAGEETQYF.

This chain links TRBV7-6 with TRBJ1-4; D gene ambiguous. The CDR3 totals 14 residues. Per germline, CDR1 SGHVS and CDR2 FNYEAQ. The ends were cut back, 7 bases at V and 7 bases at J, with 16 bases in the middle. In nucleotides, the CDR3 is TGTGCCAGCACCCCTATACACCTGGGTGAAAAACTGTTTTTT. This gives the protein CASTPIHLGEKLFF.

This chain links TRBV6-5 with TRBJ2-1; 10 nucleotides align to TRBD2. Germline V lookup: CDR1 MNHEY, CDR2 SVGAGI. The ends lost 6 bases at V and 15 bases at J; junction bases unmatched: 14. The CDR3 spans 14 residues. The CDR3 coding sequence is TGTGCCAGCAGCCCCCGGGGGGCTAGCGGGAGAATGTTCTTC. Translation: CASSPRGASGRMFF.

V gene TRBV19 combines with J gene TRBJ2-5; a weak D match, TRBD1 (5 bases). This CDR3 is built from 15 residues. V was cut by 6 bases and J by 2 bases, with 16 bases left in between. Germline-derived CDR1 and CDR2 are LNHDA and SQIVND (reference sequence). For the CDR3, the DNA is TGTGCCAGTAGGGCTTGGGGCGGTAGTCAAGAGACCCAGTACTTC. Protein product: CASRAWGGSQETQYF.

The CDR3 spells CAISDGLAGGDEQFF. CDR3 DNA: TGTGCCATCAGTGATGGACTAGCGGGAGGCGATGAGCAGTTCTTC. This sequence joins TRBV10-3 and TRBJ2-1; 14 bases fit TRBD2. In germline, CDR1 is ENHRY, CDR2 SYGVKD. This CDR3 contains 15 residues. The ends lost 3 bases at V and 8 bases at J; junction bases unmatched: 3.

The chain uses TRBV28 and TRBJ1-3; D uncertain. This CDR3 contains 13 residues. Germline values: CDR1 MDHEN, CDR2 SYDVKM. The V end was cut by 10 bases, the J end by 0 bases, with 10 bases between. The CDR3, as DNA: TGTGCCAACTCCCCCGCCTCTGGAAACACCATATATTTT. It specifies CANSPASGNTIYF.

The chain links TRBV6-7 to TRBJ1-5; 7 bases agree with TRBD1. TRBV6-7 is treated as an ORF (open reading frame) with a function not yet certain. The junction had 6 bases not matched to a gene; V was cut back by 6 bases and J by 4 bases. The length of the CDR3 is 14 residues. The CDR3 protein is CASRVQGGNQPQHF. DNA of the CDR3: TGTGCCAGCAGGGTCCAGGGGGGAAATCAGCCCCAGCATTTT.

V usage is TRBV5-1 and J usage is TRBJ2-7; maybe TRBD2 (5 bases). V was clipped by 0 bases and J by 3 bases, with 13 bases between them. Per germline, CDR1 SGHRS and CDR2 YFSETQ. The CDR3 contains 15 residues. The DNA of the CDR3 is TGCGCCAGCAGCTTGGGACGCCGGGATTTCTACGAGCAGTACTTC. This translates into CASSLGRRDFYEQYF.